Listed here are 19 T cell receptor beta chains from one sample, sequenced in a study of cytomegalovirus exposure and HLA in healthy donors. Use of 60 Vbeta and 13 Jbeta primers characterized the PCR. Clones were read by immunoSEQ multiplex PCR, and TCRdb kept only the in-frame ones, dropping some. The repertoire holds some 150,000 clones, with roughly 82% as singletons. The sample consisted of PBMCs. These receptors originate from a woman in her fifties or sixties in good health and CMV-seropositive.

This chain connects TRBV18 to TRBJ2-5; possible D gene TRBD2, 7 bases. The CDR3 is 15 residues long. The germline V gene has CDR1 KGHSH and CDR2 LQKENI. V was cut by 2 bases and J by 3 bases, with 13 bases left in between. Here the CDR3 DNA reads TGTGCCAGCTCACCAAGGTCGGGGGGCGAAGAGACCCAGTACTTC. Its translation is CASSPRSGGEETQYF.

The sample holds a few counts of this clone. The chain has TRBV2 and TRBJ1-3; possible D gene TRBD1, 6 bases. The V gene lost 4 bases and the J gene lost 0 bases, with 13 bases spanning the gap. Germline V gene lookup returns CDR1 SNHLY and CDR2 FYNNEI. The CDR3 contains 16 residues. The CDR3 coding sequence is TGTGCCAGCAGTGGCCGAGACAGGCTCTCTGGAAACACCATATATTTT. Translation gives CASSGRDRLSGNTIYF.

This clone was counted between two and nine times. The CDR3 spells CASSVDSHNQPQHF. The CDR3 DNA reads TGTGCCAGCAGCGTGGACAGCCACAATCAGCCCCAGCATTTT. The rearrangement links TRBV9 to TRBJ1-5; maybe TRBD1 (6 bases). The germline gives CDR1 SGDLS, CDR2 YYNGEE. CDR3 size: 14 residues. V lost 2 bases to trimming and J lost 3 bases, with 9 bases between them. The variable domain in full, completed from reference TRBV9 and TRBJ1-5, reads DSGVTQTPKHLITATGQRVTLRCSPRSGDLSVYWYQQSLDQGLQFLIQYYNGEERAKGNILERFSAQQFPDLHSELNLSSLELGDSALYFCASSVDSHNQPQHFGDGTRLSIL.

The V and J genes are TRBV11-2 and TRBJ2-7, with a possible D match to TRBD2 (6 bases). CDR3 size: 14 residues. Trimming took off 3 bases at V and 0 bases at J, with 9 bases between the two ends. Germline values: CDR1 SGHAT, CDR2 FQNNGV. The CDR3 reads CASSFGGTSYEQYF. CDR3 bases: TGTGCCAGCAGCTTCGGGGGAACCTCCTACGAGCAGTACTTC.

This clone was picked up one time. This chain links TRBV7-6 with TRBJ2-3; D not certain. The CDR3 length is 15 residues. V lost 5 bases, J lost 0 bases, and 12 bases lay in between. Germline CDR1 reads SGHVS; CDR2 reads FNYEAQ. The CDR3 protein is CASSPRQFSTDTQYF. CDR3 nucleotides: TGTGCCAGCAGCCCCCGACAATTCAGCACAGATACGCAGTATTTT.

This clone appeared a single time. J is TRBJ2-3 and V is TRBV10-2; 10 bases match TRBD1. Germline V gene sequence: CDR1 WSHSY, CDR2 SAAADI. V lost 6 bases, J lost 4 bases, and 7 bases stayed unmatched. The CDR3 contains 15 residues. For the CDR3, the DNA is TGCGCCAGCAGCCGTAAGACAGGGGGCGCAGATACGCAGTATTTT. It translates to CASSRKTGGADTQYF.

The CDR3 DNA reads TGTGCTAGTGGTTTGGTTCGGGAGGTGAACACTGAAGCTTTCTTT. This gives the protein CASGLVREVNTEAFF. V and J are TRBV12-5 and TRBJ1-1, with D unresolved. CDR1 is LGHNT and CDR2 is FRNRAP in the germline V gene. The CDR3 is made up of 15 amino acids. With 0 bases removed from V and 0 bases from J, the gap between germline ends came to 8 bases.

This clone turned up a few times. J is TRBJ1-3 and V is TRBV6-6; D unclear. Germline CDR1 reads MNHNY; CDR2 reads SVGAGI (reference sequence). CDR3 length: 15 residues. V was trimmed by 1 base and J by 0 bases, leaving 7 bases between them. CDR3 coding DNA: TGTGCCAGCAGTTACTTCGGGAGCTCTGGAAACACCATATATTTT. Translation: CASSYFGSSGNTIYF.

V is TRBV6-1 and J is TRBJ1-6, with D perhaps matching TRBD1 (5 bases). Trimming pared 6 bases from V and 1 base from J, leaving 7 bases between. Germline CDR1 is MNHNS and CDR2 is SASEGT. This CDR3 contains 14 residues. The CDR3 protein is CASRGGSYNSPLHF. CDR3 DNA: TGTGCCAGCAGGGGGGGGTCCTATAATTCACCCCTCCACTTT.

This clone showed up many times. J is TRBJ2-3 and V is TRBV5-1, with 7 bases that match TRBD1. The length of the CDR3 is 14 residues. Germline values: CDR1 SGHRS, CDR2 YFSETQ. Losses at the gene ends were 8 bases for V and 3 bases for J; bases not matched to a gene: 9. The CDR3: CASYRGVRTDTQYF. The DNA for the CDR3 is TGCGCCAGTTACAGGGGAGTGAGGACAGATACGCAGTATTTT.

This sequence joins TRBV27 and TRBJ2-3, with D unclear. CDR1 is MNHEY, CDR2 SMNVEV, per germline (reference sequence). CDR3 size: 13 residues. The V end was cut by 2 bases, the J end by 2 bases, with 5 bases between. The DNA of the CDR3 is TGTGCCAGCAGTTTAGCGGCCACAGATACGCAGTATTTT. Protein sequence: CASSLAATDTQYF.

This chain links TRBV29-1 with TRBJ1-2, with 10 positions matching TRBD1. J lost 3 bases, V lost 5 bases, and 6 bases had no gene match. Looked up from germline, CDR1 is SQVTM and CDR2 is ANQGSEA. The CDR3 length is 14 residues. The CDR3 DNA sequence: TGCAGCGTTCGACAGGGGGCGCGGGACTATGGCTACACCTTC. This translates into CSVRQGARDYGYTF. Using reference TRBV29-1 and TRBJ1-2 for the parts outside the CDR3, the full variable domain is SAVISQKPSRDICQRGTSLTIQCQVDSQVTMMFWYRQQPGQSLTLIATANQGSEATYESGFVIDKFPISRPNLTFSTLTVSNMSPEDSSIYLCSVRQGARDYGYTFGSGTRLTVV.

As for this clone: Its ends do not fully match the called genes, so a read error is possible. This chain links TRBV6-5 with TRBJ2-1; 11 positions agree with TRBD2. The germline gives CDR1 MNHEY, CDR2 SVGAGI. This CDR3 region has 15 residues. The CDR3 loop is CASSQGLAVYNGQFF. The CDR3 coding sequence is TGTGCCAGCAGTCAGGGACTAGCGGTCTACAATGGGCAGTTCTTC.

The V gene is TRBV18, the J gene TRBJ1-4; 7 positions match TRBD1. This CDR3 has 15 residues. Losses at the gene ends were 5 bases for V and 0 bases for J; bases not matched to a gene: 3. Germline V gene lookup returns CDR1 KGHSH and CDR2 LQKENI. Here the CDR3 reads CASSGGTATNEKLFF. In nucleotides, the CDR3 is TGTGCCAGCTCAGGTGGGACAGCAACTAATGAAAAACTGTTTTTT.

This chain uses TRBV13 with TRBJ2-2; D is undetermined. Germline lookup yields CDR1 PRHDT and CDR2 FYEKMQ (reference sequence). The V end was cut by 5 bases, the J end by 5 bases, with 9 bases between. The CDR3 loop spans 13 amino acids. The CDR3 here is CASSLLLTGELFF. The CDR3 nucleotides read TGTGCCAGCAGCCTCTTATTGACCGGGGAGCTGTTTTTT.

The genes are TRBV2 and TRBJ2-3; D possibly corresponds to TRBD2 (6 bases). The germline V gene has CDR1 SNHLY and CDR2 FYNNEI. The CDR3 is made up of 14 amino acids. Trimming stripped 1 base from V and 6 bases from J, with 11 bases between. In DNA, the CDR3 is TGTGCCAGCAGTGAAGGACTAGGTGGCGATACGCAGTATTTT. This encodes CASSEGLGGDTQYF.

The genes are TRBV4-3 and TRBJ2-1; TRBD2 agrees at 9 bases. V lost 3 bases and J lost 6; bases outside the gene matches: 6. The germline CDR1 and CDR2 sequences are LGHNA and YSLEER. This CDR3 is built from 15 residues. CDR3 sequence reads: CASSQERGAFNEQFF. The DNA for the CDR3 is TGCGCCAGCAGCCAGGAGCGGGGGGCCTTCAATGAGCAGTTCTTC.

This clone was found a few times. The chain joins TRBV7-8 to TRBJ1-1, with D unresolved. Trimming stripped 2 bases from V and 1 base from J, with 11 bases between. This CDR3 contains 15 residues. Germline V gives CDR1 SGHVS, CDR2 FQNEAQ. CDR3 protein: CASSLLGQKNTEAFF. The CDR3 DNA reads as TGTGCCAGCAGCTTACTAGGTCAGAAGAACACTGAAGCTTTCTTT. Looking up the rest from reference TRBV7-8 and TRBJ1-1 gives the full variable domain: GAGVSQSPRYKVAKRGQDVALRCDPISGHVSLFWYQQALGQGPEFLTYFQNEAQLDKSGLPSDRFFAERPEGSVSTLKIQRTQQEDSAVYLCASSLLGQKNTEAFFGQGTRLTVV.

V is TRBV2 and J is TRBJ2-7; 12 bases align to TRBD2. Germline lookup yields CDR1 SNHLY and CDR2 FYNNEI. CDR3 length: 14 residues. V trimming: 5 bases; J trimming: 3 bases; junction bases outside the gene matches: 2. The CDR3 reads CASSPTSGGYEQYF. CDR3 DNA: TGTGCCAGCAGTCCGACTAGCGGGGGCTACGAGCAGTACTTC. Variable domain in full (rest from reference TRBV2 and TRBJ2-7): EPEVTQTPSHQVTQMGQEVILRCVPISNHLYFYWYRQILGQKVEFLVSFYNNEISEKSEIFDDQFSVERPDGSNFTLKIRSTKLEDSAMYFCASSPTSGGYEQYFGPGTRLTVT.